A selection of T cell receptor beta chains follows, all from one sample in a study of T cell repertoires in cytomegalovirus infection. A single record per CDR3 protein comes from TCRdb applying MiXCR to the reads. In the table there are roughly 250,000 distinct CDR3 sequences, roughly 20% of which are singletons. The sequenced material came from CD8+ T cells from PBMCs. These TCRs come from a human donor in good health (CMV status not recorded). Some clones in this sample may be carry-over from other donors' samples. Both conserved end residues are part of each CDR3. Clone size, where shown, is once, few, many, or a class for clones that have expanded.

J	V	size	CDR3
TRBJ1-1	TRBV28	many	CASSFRRDTEAFF
TRBJ1-5	TRBV28	few	CASGIEAGPGQPQHF
TRBJ2-1	TRBV24-1	few	CATSPGNEQFF
TRBJ2-7	TRBV7-9	-	CASSSDSPYEQYF
TRBJ1-1	TRBV28	few	CASSEDRGTEAFF
TRBJ1-2	TRBV2	many	CASSPPGQKDYGYTF
TRBJ2-7	TRBV29-1	-	CSVEDPNGTGSYEQYF
TRBJ2-5	TRBV29-1	-	CSVGPIGAPDF
TRBJ1-1	TRBV28	many	CASSRFGTEAFF
TRBJ2-1	TRBV7-9	-	CASSSAGGDYEQFF
TRBJ2-7	TRBV12-3/TRBV12-4	many	CASTYQNEQYF
TRBJ2-3	TRBV20-1	-	CSARTSRGDTDTQYF
TRBJ1-5	TRBV6-2/TRBV6-3	once	CASSYSTRNQPQHF
TRBJ2-7	TRBV7-6	-	CASSLGPGQGRSYEQYF
TRBJ2-7	TRBV4-1	-	CASSQDYGTGYEQYF
TRBJ1-5	TRBV7-2	many	CASSEAYQGVSQPQHF
TRBJ2-5	TRBV20-1	-	CSAIEPNQETQYF
TRBJ2-1	TRBV13	-	CASSNRDHYNEQFF
TRBJ1-1	TRBV29-1	-	CSVGGLNTEAFF
TRBJ1-2	TRBV7-3	many	CASSSGGAGGYTF
TRBJ1-1	TRBV2	few	CASMRSQADTEAFF
TRBJ1-2	TRBV29-1	-	CSGRQGEDYGYTF
TRBJ1-4	TRBV5-1	-	CASSLAGTGTATNEKLFF
TRBJ1-4	TRBV25-1	-	CASSEHTADEKLFF
TRBJ2-7	TRBV5-5	-	CASSLGQSARGHYEQYF
TRBJ1-5	TRBV20-1	few	CSVISEGGSNQPQHF
TRBJ2-5	TRBV28	few	CASIASGFGGQETQYF
TRBJ2-1	TRBV19	many	CASSPGAENYNEQFF
TRBJ2-7	TRBV15	few	CATSKGISSYEQYF
TRBJ2-1	TRBV2	many	CASALRTSGGLYNEQFF
TRBJ1-1	TRBV6-2/TRBV6-3	-	CASRGRVEVGAFF
TRBJ2-7	TRBV18	few	CASSPERDEQYF
TRBJ1-1	TRBV13	-	CASSFQMAYGEAFF
TRBJ1-1	TRBV6-6	few	CASSLNGGFTEAFF
TRBJ2-7	TRBV20-1	-	CSARTVGEQYF
TRBJ1-1	TRBV27	many	CASSPLGENTEAFF
TRBJ2-3	TRBV19	many	CATRTSGFTDTQYF
TRBJ2-7	TRBV6-5	-	CASSYSGQGEDEQYF
TRBJ2-4	TRBV28	few	CASRVSGATKNIQYF
TRBJ2-7	TRBV27	few	CASSPGLDEQYF
TRBJ2-5	TRBV7-9	-	CASSLGTALYQETQYF
TRBJ2-2	TRBV25-1	many	CASSEGGFGGNTGELFF
TRBJ1-5	TRBV6-5	-	CASSVTGYGQPQHF
TRBJ2-1	TRBV7-2	medium-sized	CASNLLGTYNEQFF
TRBJ2-7	TRBV28	-	CASSFRQGDEQYF
TRBJ2-7	TRBV10-2	-	CASSEGLEQYF
TRBJ2-2	TRBV5-1	-	CASSLGGHANTGELFF
TRBJ2-3	TRBV9	few	CASSAEGGGSADTQYF
TRBJ2-7	TRBV20-1	-	CSATGTANSYEQYF
TRBJ1-2	TRBV20-1	-	CSATSGDNYGYTF
TRBJ2-2	TRBV28	-	CASSYRAGGSTGELFF
TRBJ2-5	TRBV28	many	CASSPRTGPYQETQYF
TRBJ1-5	TRBV5-1	few	CASSGELPTSLNQPQHF
TRBJ2-1	TRBV7-9	-	CASSLAAGNEQFF